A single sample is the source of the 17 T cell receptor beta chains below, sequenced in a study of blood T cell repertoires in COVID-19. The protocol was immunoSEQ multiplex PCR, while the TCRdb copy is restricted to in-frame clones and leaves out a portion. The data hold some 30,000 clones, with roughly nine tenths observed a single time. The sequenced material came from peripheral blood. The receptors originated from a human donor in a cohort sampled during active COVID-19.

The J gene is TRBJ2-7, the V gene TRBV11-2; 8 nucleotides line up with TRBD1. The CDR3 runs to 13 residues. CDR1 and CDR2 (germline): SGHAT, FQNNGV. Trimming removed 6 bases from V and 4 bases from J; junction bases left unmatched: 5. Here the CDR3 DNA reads TGTGCCAGCAGTGGACAGGGTCTGTACGAGCAGTACTTC. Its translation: CASSGQGLYEQYF.

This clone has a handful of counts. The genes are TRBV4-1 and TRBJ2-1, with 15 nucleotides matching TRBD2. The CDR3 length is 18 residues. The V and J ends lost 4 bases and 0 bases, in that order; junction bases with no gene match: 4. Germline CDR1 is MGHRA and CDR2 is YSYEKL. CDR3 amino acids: CASSPGLAGGASYNEQFF. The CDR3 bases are TGCGCCAGCAGCCCCGGACTAGCGGGGGGGGCCTCCTACAATGAGCAGTTCTTC.

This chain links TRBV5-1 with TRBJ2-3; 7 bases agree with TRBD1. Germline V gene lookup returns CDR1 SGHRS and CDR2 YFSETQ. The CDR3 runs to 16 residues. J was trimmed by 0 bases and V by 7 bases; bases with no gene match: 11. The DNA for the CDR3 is TGCGCCAGCGTAAGGGACAGCTTCCTTAGCACAGATACGCAGTATTTT. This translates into CASVRDSFLSTDTQYF.

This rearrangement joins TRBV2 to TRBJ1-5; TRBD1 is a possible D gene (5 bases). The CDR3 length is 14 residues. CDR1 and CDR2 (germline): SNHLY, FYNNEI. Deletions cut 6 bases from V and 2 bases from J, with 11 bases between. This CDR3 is CASSDLQGNQPQHF. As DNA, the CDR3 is TGTGCCAGCAGCGACCTACAGGGCAATCAGCCCCAGCATTTT. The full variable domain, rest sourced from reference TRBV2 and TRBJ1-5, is EPEVTQTPSHQVTQMGQEVILRCVPISNHLYFYWYRQILGQKVEFLVSFYNNEISEKSEIFDDQFSVERPDGSNFTLKIRSTKLEDSAMYFCASSDLQGNQPQHFGDGTRLSIL.

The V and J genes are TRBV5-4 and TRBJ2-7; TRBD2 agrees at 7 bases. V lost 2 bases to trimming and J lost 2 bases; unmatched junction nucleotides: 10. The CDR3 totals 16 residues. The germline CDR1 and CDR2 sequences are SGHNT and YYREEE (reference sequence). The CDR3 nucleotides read TGTGCCAGCAGCTTTGCGGGCGGGGGACTGACCTACGAGCAGTACTTC. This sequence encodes CASSFAGGGLTYEQYF.

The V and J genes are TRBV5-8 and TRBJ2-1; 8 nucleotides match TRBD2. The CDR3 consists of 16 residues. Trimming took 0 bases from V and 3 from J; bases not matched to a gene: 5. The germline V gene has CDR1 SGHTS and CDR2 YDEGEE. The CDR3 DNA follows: TGTGCCAGCAGCTTGGTGGCGGGGGGCGGCTACAATGAGCAGTTCTTC. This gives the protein CASSLVAGGGYNEQFF.

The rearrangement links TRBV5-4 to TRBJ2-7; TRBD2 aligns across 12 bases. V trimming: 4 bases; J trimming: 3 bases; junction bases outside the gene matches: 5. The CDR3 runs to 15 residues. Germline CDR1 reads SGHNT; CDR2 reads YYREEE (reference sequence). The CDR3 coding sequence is TGTGCCAGCAGCCAGGGGACTAGCGGGTACTACGAGCAGTACTTC. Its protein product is CASSQGTSGYYEQYF.

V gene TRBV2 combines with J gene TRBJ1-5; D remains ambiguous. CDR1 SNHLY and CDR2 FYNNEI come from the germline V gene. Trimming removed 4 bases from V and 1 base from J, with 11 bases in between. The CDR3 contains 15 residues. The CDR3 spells CASSGSGGSNQPQHF. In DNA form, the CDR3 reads TGTGCCAGCAGTGGGTCCGGAGGCAGCAATCAGCCCCAGCATTTT.

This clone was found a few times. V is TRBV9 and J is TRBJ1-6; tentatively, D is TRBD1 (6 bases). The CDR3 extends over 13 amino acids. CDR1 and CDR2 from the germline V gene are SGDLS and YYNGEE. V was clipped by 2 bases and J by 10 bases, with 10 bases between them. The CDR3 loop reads CASSVDSRSPLHF. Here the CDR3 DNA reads TGTGCCAGCAGCGTGGACAGTAGATCACCCCTCCACTTT.

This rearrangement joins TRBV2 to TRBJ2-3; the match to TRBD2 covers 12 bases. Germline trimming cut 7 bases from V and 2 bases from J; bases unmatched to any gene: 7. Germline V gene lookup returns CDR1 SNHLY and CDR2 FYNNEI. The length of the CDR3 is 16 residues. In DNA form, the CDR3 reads TGTGCCAGCACGAAACTAGCGGGGGGAACCACAGATACGCAGTATTTT. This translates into CASTKLAGGTTDTQYF.

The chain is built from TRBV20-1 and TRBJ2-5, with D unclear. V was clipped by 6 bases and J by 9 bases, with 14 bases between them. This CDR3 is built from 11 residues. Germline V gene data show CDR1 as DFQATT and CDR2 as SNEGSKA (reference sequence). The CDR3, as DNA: TGCAGTGCCTTCGACTCTCCGTCCCAGTACTTC. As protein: CSAFDSPSQYF.

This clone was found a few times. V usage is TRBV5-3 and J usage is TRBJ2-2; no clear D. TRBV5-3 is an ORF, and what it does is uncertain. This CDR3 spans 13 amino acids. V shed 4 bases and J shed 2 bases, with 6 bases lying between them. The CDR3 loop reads CARSHNNTGELFF. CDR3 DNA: TGTGCCAGAAGCCACAATAACACCGGGGAGCTGTTTTTT.

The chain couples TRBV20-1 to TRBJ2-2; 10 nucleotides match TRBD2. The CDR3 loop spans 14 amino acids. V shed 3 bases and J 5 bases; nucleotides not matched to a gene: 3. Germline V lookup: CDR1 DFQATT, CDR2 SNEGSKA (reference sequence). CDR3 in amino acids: CSASDSGGTGELFF. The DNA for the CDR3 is TGCAGTGCTAGTGATAGCGGGGGGACCGGGGAGCTGTTTTTT.

CDR3 region: CASSQGLLAGGTQETQYF. The CDR3 bases are TGTGCCAGCAGCCAAGGGCTCCTAGCGGGGGGTACCCAAGAGACCCAGTACTTC. The V gene is TRBV3-1 (or the pseudogene TRBV3-2), the J gene TRBJ2-5, with TRBD2 identical over 11 bases. CDR1 and CDR2 from the germline V gene are LGHDT and YNNKEL (reference sequence). Losses at the gene ends were 1 base for V and 1 base for J; bases not matched to a gene: 8. This CDR3 is 18 amino acids long.

The CDR3 DNA follows: TGTGCCAGCAGTCGAGACAGGGGAGCTGGAAACACCATATATTTT. It translates to CASSRDRGAGNTIYF. The rearrangement links TRBV6-5 to TRBJ1-3; 8 bases fit TRBD1. The V segment lost 5 bases and the J segment 2 bases; nucleotides outside the gene matches: 5. Germline CDR1 MNHEY, CDR2 SVGAGI. The CDR3 sequence is 15 residues long.

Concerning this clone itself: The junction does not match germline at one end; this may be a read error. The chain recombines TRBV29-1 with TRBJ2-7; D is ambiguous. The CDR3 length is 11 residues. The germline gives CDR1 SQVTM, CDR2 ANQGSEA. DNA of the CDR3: TGCAGCGTGTCCAACATTAACGAGCGGTACTTC. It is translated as CSVSNINERYF.

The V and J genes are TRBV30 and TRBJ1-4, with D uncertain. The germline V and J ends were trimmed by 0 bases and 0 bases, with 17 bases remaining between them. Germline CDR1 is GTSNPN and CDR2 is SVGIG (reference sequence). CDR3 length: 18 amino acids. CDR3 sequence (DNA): TGTGCCTGGAGTGTAGGGAGATCATTCCCATCAACTAATGAAAAACTGTTTTTT. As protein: CAWSVGRSFPSTNEKLFF. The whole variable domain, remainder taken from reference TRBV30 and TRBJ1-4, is SQTIHQWPATLVQPVGSPLSLECTVEGTSNPNLYWYRQAAGRGLQLLFYSVGIGQISSEVPQNLSASRPQDRQFILSSKKLLLSDSGFYLCAWSVGRSFPSTNEKLFFGSGTQLSVL.